Given below is one TCR beta chain in context. What it recognizes is unknown. The data derive from a study of shared clonotypes between healthy human individuals. Study-wide context: The study used three CD4 naive, three CD4 memory, two CD8 naive and one CD8 memory plate per donor. Study findings and constraints: In contrast to clonotypes shared by all four donors, non-shared clonotypes had lower generation probabilities.

Naive CD8 cells comprised CD45RO-negative, CCR7-positively selected cells, excluding terminally differentiated effector memory CD45RA+ cells. Study donors comprised healthy, HIV-negative adults devoid of recent acute infection or vaccination. There were only Caucasian adults among the donors, and all lived in Nashville, Tennessee. TCRdb's table, derived via immunoSEQ multiplex PCR, lists solely in-frame clones and lacks some. The sample carries under 1 million clones, about 97% recorded once. The specimen sequenced was naive CD8+ T cells sorted from blood. The sequence came from a man in his thirties or forties in good health.

The CDR3 here is CASRGGEETQYF. The CDR3 DNA reads TGCGCCAGCAGAGGGGGAGAAGAGACCCAGTACTTC. The chain recombines TRBV5-1 with TRBJ2-5; a possible D gene is TRBD1 (6 bases). Germline assignment: CDR1 SGHRS and CDR2 YFSETQ. With 5 bases removed from V and 3 bases from J, the gap between germline ends came to 8 bases. The CDR3 spans 12 residues.